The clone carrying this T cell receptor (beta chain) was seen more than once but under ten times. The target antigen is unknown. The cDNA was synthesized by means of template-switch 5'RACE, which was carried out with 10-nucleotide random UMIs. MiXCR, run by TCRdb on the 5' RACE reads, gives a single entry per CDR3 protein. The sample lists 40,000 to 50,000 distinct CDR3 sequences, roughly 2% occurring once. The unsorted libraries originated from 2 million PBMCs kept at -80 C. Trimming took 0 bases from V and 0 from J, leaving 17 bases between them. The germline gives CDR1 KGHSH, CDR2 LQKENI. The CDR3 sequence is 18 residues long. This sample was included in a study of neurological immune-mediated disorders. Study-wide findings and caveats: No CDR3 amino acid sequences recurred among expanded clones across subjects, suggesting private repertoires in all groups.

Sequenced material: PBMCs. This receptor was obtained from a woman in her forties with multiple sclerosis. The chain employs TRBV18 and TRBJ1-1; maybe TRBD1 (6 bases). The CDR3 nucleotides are TGTGCCAGCTCACCACCGAGGCGTAGACAGGCGCTGAACACTGAAGCTTTCTTT. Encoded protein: CASSPPRRRQALNTEAFF.